This T cell receptor (beta chain) was sequenced in a study of cytomegalovirus exposure and HLA in healthy donors. Overall study context: A previous analysis identified more than 100 million unique TCR beta sequences derived from some 200 million T cells. Points from the study as a whole: Later analysis indicated greater clonal expansion among HLA-associated TCR beta chains than among equally common other chains.

Concerning this clone: The antigen is not known.

V lost 4 bases, J lost 3 bases, and 6 bases stayed unmatched. Germline V gene sequence: CDR1 MNHNS, CDR2 SASEGT. The CDR3 spans 14 residues. A multiplex PCR was run with 60 Vbeta primers and 13 Jbeta primers. The repertoire was sequenced with immunoSEQ multiplex PCR; TCRdb's copy has only in-frame clones and lacks some. The repertoire includes over 140,000 clones, 70% to 85% of them detected once, and approximately 1.3% sits in the top ten. The sequence was obtained from a man under 40 in good health and CMV-seropositive. The chain employs TRBV6-1 and TRBJ2-7; 7 bases line up with TRBD2. Material: PBMCs. The CDR3 region is CASSAGAGFYEQYF. The CDR3 bases are TGTGCCAGCAGTGCTGGAGCGGGGTTCTACGAGCAGTACTTC.